This T cell receptor beta chain was sequenced during a study of cytomegalovirus exposure and HLA in healthy donors. Study-wide results and caveats: A later analysis linked a missense variant in DCLRE1C to the trimming of TCR beta V and J genes. Roughly even sequencing depth across donors was the assumption behind the presence/absence analyses. Whilst most TCR sequences proved rare, a subset of public TCRs occurred across many donors.

These donors, healthy bone marrow donors, were studied. The PCR used 60 Vbeta and 13 Jbeta primers. The protocol was immunoSEQ multiplex PCR, while the TCRdb copy is restricted to in-frame clones and leaves out a portion. Here the sample spans 200,000 to 250,000 clones, about 80% being singletons. With regard to this clone: What it binds is unknown.

Trimming took 7 bases from V and 6 from J, leaving 7 bases between them. Germline V gene data show CDR1 as MNHNS and CDR2 as SASEGT. The CDR3 is 10 amino acids. The sample taken for sequencing was PBMCs. This clonotype was obtained from a woman aged 55-69 years in good health and CMV-seropositive. V gene TRBV6-1 combines with J gene TRBJ2-7, with a possible D match to TRBD1 (5 bases). In nucleotides, the CDR3 is TGTGCCAGCATAAGGGGCGAGCAGTACTTC. As protein: CASIRGEQYF.